The source of this T cell receptor (beta chain) is a study of blood T cell repertoires in COVID-19. In the study overall: The analysed material was cDNA or gDNA that came from T cells, B-cell-depleted T cells, or PBMCs.

Trimming took 5 bases from V and 5 from J; bases not matched to a gene: 7. The CDR3 totals 16 residues. Germline V CDR1 and CDR2: SGHVS, FQNEAQ. In the authors' workflow: Reference gene primer amplification gave estimated nucleated cell counts. This table comes from immunoSEQ multiplex PCR, and its TCRdb copy is limited to in-frame clones, with some not included. That table gives V, J and clone size, and the DNA gave D and trimming. Of 400,000 to 500,000 clones in the sample, 86% were seen once. The J gene is TRBJ2-3, the V gene TRBV7-8; TRBD2 aligns across 13 bases. The specimen was peripheral blood. The receptor was isolated from a woman aged 25 to 39 with active or convalescent COVID-19. This chain's CDR3 is CASSQGLAGALDTQYF. In DNA form, the CDR3 reads TGTGCCAGCAGCCAAGGACTAGCGGGAGCTTTAGATACGCAGTATTTT.